This T cell receptor beta chain was obtained from a study of Tregs in tolerant kidney transplant recipients. Study outcomes and limitations: Tregs expanded with activated donor B cells seemed most donor-specific. Findings come from small patient numbers and require larger validation. Biological reproducibility was not directly addressed, but technical replication error appeared minimal.

Worth noting for this clone: Its antigen is undetermined.

Here immunoSEQ multiplex PCR was the method, and the copy in TCRdb shows in-frame clones only, minus some. The sample includes 4,200 or so clones, more than 55% of them seen just once. The CDR3 sequence is 14 residues long. From germline, CDR1 is PRHDT and CDR2 FYEKMQ (reference sequence). J lost 7 bases, V lost 5 bases, and 2 bases had no gene match. The sequencing input was CD8+ T cells from blood cultured with allogeneic cells. This sequence joins TRBV13 and TRBJ1-4; 12 nucleotides line up with TRBD1. This sequence was found in a human donor in good health. This CDR3 reads CASSGTGGSEKLFF. The CDR3 DNA reads TGTGCCAGCAGCGGGACAGGGGGCAGTGAAAAACTGTTTTTT.